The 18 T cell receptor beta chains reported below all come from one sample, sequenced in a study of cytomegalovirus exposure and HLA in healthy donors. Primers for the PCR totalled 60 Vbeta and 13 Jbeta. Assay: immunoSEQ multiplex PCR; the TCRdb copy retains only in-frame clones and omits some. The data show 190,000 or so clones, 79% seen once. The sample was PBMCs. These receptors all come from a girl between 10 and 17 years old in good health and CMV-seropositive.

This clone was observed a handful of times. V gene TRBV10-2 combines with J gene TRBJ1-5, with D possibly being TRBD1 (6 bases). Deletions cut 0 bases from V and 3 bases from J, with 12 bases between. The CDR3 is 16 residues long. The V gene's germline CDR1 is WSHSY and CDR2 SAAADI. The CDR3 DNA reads TGCGCCAGCAGTGAGTCAGGGGGAAGGATCAATCAGCCCCAGCATTTT. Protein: CASSESGGRINQPQHF.

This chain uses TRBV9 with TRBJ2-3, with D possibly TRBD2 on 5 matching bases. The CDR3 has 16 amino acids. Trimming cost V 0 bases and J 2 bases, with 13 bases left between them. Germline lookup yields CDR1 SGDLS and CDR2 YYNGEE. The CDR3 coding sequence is TGTGCCAGCAGCGTAGGGGTAGCGATGATCACAGATACGCAGTATTTT. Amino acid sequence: CASSVGVAMITDTQYF.

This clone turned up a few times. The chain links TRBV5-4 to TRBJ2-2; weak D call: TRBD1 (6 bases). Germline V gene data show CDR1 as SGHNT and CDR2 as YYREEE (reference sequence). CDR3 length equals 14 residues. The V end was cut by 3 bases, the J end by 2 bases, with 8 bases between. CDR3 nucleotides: TGTGCCAGCAGCTCACAGGGTAACACCGGGGAGCTGTTTTTT. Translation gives CASSSQGNTGELFF. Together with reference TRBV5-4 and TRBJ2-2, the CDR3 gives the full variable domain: ETGVTQSPTHLIKTRGQQVTLRCSSQSGHNTVSWYQQALGQGPQFIFQYYREEENGRGNFPPRFSGLQFPNYSSELNVNALELDDSALYLCASSSQGNTGELFFGEGSRLTVL.

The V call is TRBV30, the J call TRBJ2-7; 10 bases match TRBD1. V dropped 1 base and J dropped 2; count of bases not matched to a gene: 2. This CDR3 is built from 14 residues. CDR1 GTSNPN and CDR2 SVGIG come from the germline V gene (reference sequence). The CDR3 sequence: CAWSEGTGAYEQYF. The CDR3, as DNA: TGTGCCTGGAGTGAGGGGACAGGGGCCTACGAGCAGTACTTC.

CDR3 bases: TGTGCCAGCAGCTCCCCGACTAGCGGGTCCAAAGACGAGCAGTACTTC. Its protein is CASSSPTSGSKDEQYF. The chain joins TRBV5-4 to TRBJ2-7, with 10 bases lining up with TRBD2. CDR1 is SGHNT, CDR2 YYREEE, per germline (reference sequence). There are 16 residues in the CDR3. V lost 3 bases to trimming and J lost 5 bases; unmatched junction nucleotides: 11. The full variable domain, with the rest looked up from reference TRBV5-4 and TRBJ2-7, is ETGVTQSPTHLIKTRGQQVTLRCSSQSGHNTVSWYQQALGQGPQFIFQYYREEENGRGNFPPRFSGLQFPNYSSELNVNALELDDSALYLCASSSPTSGSKDEQYFGPGTRLTVT.

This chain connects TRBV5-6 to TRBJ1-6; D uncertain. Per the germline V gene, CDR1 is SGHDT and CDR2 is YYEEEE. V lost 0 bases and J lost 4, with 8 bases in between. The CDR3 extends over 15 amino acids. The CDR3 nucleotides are TGTGCCAGCAGCTTGGACAGATTTTATAATTCACCCCTCCACTTT. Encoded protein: CASSLDRFYNSPLHF.

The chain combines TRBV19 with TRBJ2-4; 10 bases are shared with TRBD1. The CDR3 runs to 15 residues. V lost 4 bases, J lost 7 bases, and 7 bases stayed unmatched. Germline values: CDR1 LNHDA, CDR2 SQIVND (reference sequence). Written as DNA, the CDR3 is TGTGCCAGTAGTACCAGCGGGACAGGGGAGAACATTCAGTACTTC. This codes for CASSTSGTGENIQYF.

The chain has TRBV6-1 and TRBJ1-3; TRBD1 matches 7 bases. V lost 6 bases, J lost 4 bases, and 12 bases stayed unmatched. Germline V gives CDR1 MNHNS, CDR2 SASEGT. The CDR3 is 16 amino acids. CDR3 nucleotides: TGTGCCAGCAGGGAACAAGTGACAGGGTACGGAAACACCATATATTTT. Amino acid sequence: CASREQVTGYGNTIYF.

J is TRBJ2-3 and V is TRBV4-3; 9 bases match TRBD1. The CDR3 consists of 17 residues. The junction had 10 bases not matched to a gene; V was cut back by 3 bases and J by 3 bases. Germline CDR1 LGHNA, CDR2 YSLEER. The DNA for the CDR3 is TGCGCCAGCAGCCAGGGCGAACAGGGGGCTCGTACAGATACGCAGTATTTT. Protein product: CASSQGEQGARTDTQYF.

In DNA form, the CDR3 reads TGTGCCAGCGGGACCGGAGACAGGAGTAGTGGCTACACCTTC. This translates into CASGTGDRSSGYTF. This chain connects TRBV6-4 to TRBJ1-2, with D tentatively TRBD1 (6 bases). Germline V gives CDR1 MRHNA, CDR2 SNTAGT. The CDR3 runs 14 residues. V gave up 8 bases and J gave up 7 bases, with 20 bases separating them.

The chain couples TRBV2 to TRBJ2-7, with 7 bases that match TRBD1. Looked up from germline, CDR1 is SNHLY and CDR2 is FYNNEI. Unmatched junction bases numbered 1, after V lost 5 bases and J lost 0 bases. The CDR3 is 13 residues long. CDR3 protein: CASSWDSSYEQYF. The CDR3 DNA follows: TGTGCCAGCAGTTGGGACAGCTCCTACGAGCAGTACTTC. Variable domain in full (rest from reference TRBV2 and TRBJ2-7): EPEVTQTPSHQVTQMGQEVILRCVPISNHLYFYWYRQILGQKVEFLVSFYNNEISEKSEIFDDQFSVERPDGSNFTLKIRSTKLEDSAMYFCASSWDSSYEQYFGPGTRLTVT.

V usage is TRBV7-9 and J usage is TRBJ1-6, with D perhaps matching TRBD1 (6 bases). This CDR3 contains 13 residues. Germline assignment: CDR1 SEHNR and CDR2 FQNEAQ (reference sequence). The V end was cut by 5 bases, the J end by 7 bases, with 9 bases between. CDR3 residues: CASSIQGNSPLHF. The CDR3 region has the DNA TGTGCCAGCAGCATACAGGGAAATTCACCCCTCCACTTT.

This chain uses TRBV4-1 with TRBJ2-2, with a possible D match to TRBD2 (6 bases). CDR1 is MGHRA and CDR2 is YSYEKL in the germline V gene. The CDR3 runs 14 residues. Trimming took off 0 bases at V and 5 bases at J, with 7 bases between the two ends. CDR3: CASSQDRGTGELFF. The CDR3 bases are TGCGCCAGCAGCCAAGATCGGGGGACCGGGGAGCTGTTTTTT.

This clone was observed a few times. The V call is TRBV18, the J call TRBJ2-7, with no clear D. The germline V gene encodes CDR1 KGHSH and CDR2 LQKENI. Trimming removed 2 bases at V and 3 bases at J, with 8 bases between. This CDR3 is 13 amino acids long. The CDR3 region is CASSPRLNYEQYF. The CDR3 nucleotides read TGTGCCAGCTCACCAAGACTGAACTACGAGCAGTACTTC.

The DNA of the CDR3 is TGCGCCAGCAGCCCCCTCGGGGACGGGGGGGCTGCAGATACGCAGTATTTT. This sequence encodes CASSPLGDGGAADTQYF. This rearrangement joins TRBV4-1 to TRBJ2-3, with 8 bases that match TRBD2. The CDR3 consists of 17 residues. The V segment lost 4 bases and the J segment 4 bases; nucleotides outside the gene matches: 13. Germline loops: CDR1 MGHRA, CDR2 YSYEKL.

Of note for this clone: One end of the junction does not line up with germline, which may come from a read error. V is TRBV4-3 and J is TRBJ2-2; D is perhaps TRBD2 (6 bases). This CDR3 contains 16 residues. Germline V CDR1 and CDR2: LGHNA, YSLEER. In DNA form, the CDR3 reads TGCGCCAGCAGCCAAGATTGGGCAGGGCTGGCCGGGGGGCTGTTTTTT. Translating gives CASSQDWAGLAGGLFF.

The CDR3 nucleotides read TGTGCCAGCAGTCGCGGGAACACGGGGGAGCAGTACTTC. Translated: CASSRGNTGEQYF. The V gene is TRBV6-1, the J gene TRBJ2-7; D is perhaps TRBD2 (6 bases). The CDR3 is 13 residues long. Trimming left V 5 bases short and J 7 bases short, with 15 bases between. Germline CDR1 and CDR2: MNHNS and SASEGT.

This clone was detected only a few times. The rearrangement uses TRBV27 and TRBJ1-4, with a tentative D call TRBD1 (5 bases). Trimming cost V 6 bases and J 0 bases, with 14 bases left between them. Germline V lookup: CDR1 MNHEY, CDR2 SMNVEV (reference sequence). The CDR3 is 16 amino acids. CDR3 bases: TGTGCCAGCAGCACGACAGTGAGTGCAACTAATGAAAAACTGTTTTTT. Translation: CASSTTVSATNEKLFF.